This T cell receptor (beta chain) was profiled in a study of blood T cell repertoires in COVID-19. Study summary: Spain, Italy and the United States supplied samples that represented acute and convalescent COVID-19.

The germline CDR1 and CDR2 sequences are SGHNT and YENEEA. The CDR3 has 14 residues. V shed 0 bases and J shed 6 bases, with 12 bases lying between them. How the authors handled the data: Researchers report that nucleated cell counts were estimated from reference gene primer amplification. The assay was immunoSEQ multiplex PCR, and TCRdb's table has in-frame clones only and misses some. The D gene and trimming were derived from the DNA, and the V and J assignments and clone size from that table. The sample yields hundreds of thousands of clones, approximately 89% seen once. This clonotype originated in a woman in her twenties or thirties who had recovered from COVID-19. Sample: PBMCs or T cells enriched from blood (not recorded which). This chain joins TRBV11-3 and TRBJ2-7, with D possibly being TRBD1 (6 bases). The CDR3 bases are TGTGCCAGCAGCTTAGATCAGGGCAGGGGCGAGCAGTACTTC. Translating it yields CASSLDQGRGEQYF.